Below, 32 T cell receptor beta chains from the same sample are listed, as sequenced in a study of cytomegalovirus exposure and HLA in healthy donors. PCR employed 60 Vbeta and 13 Jbeta primers. Sequenced by immunoSEQ multiplex PCR; TCRdb stores in-frame clones only, minus some. The data show 150,000 to 200,000 clones, roughly 83% seen once. The sample consisted of PBMCs. The receptor source for this set is a boy younger than 18 in good health and CMV-seronegative.

The V and J genes are TRBV6-6 and TRBJ1-1, with unresolved D. The CDR3 has 14 amino acids. Germline CDR1 reads MNHNY; CDR2 reads SVGAGI (reference sequence). With 5 bases removed from V and 5 bases from J, the gap between germline ends came to 15 bases. CDR3 sequence reads: CASSPVLPVTEAFF. In nucleotides, the CDR3 is TGTGCCAGCAGTCCCGTCCTGCCGGTGACTGAAGCTTTCTTT.

The J gene is TRBJ1-2, the V gene TRBV19; tentatively, D is TRBD1 (5 bases). Germline CDR1 reads LNHDA; CDR2 reads SQIVND (reference sequence). The CDR3 runs to 12 residues. V was pared by 6 bases and J by 7 bases, with 12 bases between. CDR3 region: CASSFVQAGYTF. The CDR3 coding sequence is TGTGCCAGTAGCTTTGTACAGGCTGGCTACACCTTC.

V and J are TRBV11-2 and TRBJ1-5; D gene ambiguous. Per the germline V gene, CDR1 is SGHAT and CDR2 is FQNNGV. V lost 0 bases, J lost 6 bases, and 6 bases lay in between. CDR3 length equals 13 residues. CDR3 sequence (DNA): TGTGCCAGCAGCTTAGATCTAGTTCAGCCCCAGCATTTT. This sequence encodes CASSLDLVQPQHF. Using reference TRBV11-2 and TRBJ1-5 for the parts outside the CDR3, the full variable domain is EAGVAQSPRYKIIEKRQSVAFWCNPISGHATLYWYQQILGQGPKLLIQFQNNGVVDDSQLPKDRFSAERLKGVDSTLKIQPAKLEDSAVYLCASSLDLVQPQHFGDGTRLSIL.

This clone occurred a few times. In DNA form, the CDR3 reads TGTGCCAGCAGTTTATTGGCATCGGGGCAGCCCCAGCATTTT. Translated, it gives CASSLLASGQPQHF. This rearrangement joins TRBV27 to TRBJ1-5; D unclear. The germline gives CDR1 MNHEY, CDR2 SMNVEV (reference sequence). The CDR3 totals 14 residues. Trimming took 1 base from V and 7 from J, leaving 11 bases between them.

The chain uses TRBV9 and TRBJ1-1; 7 bases are shared with TRBD1. This CDR3 has 15 amino acids. The V and J ends lost 8 bases and 4 bases, in that order; junction bases with no gene match: 14. Germline CDR1 reads SGDLS; CDR2 reads YYNGEE. The CDR3 is CASAQGLPPGTEAFF. In DNA form, the CDR3 reads TGTGCCAGTGCACAGGGGCTACCCCCGGGCACTGAAGCTTTCTTT.

The chain carries TRBV7-9 and TRBJ1-2, with D possibly TRBD1 on 5 matching bases. CDR1 and CDR2 from the germline V gene are SEHNR and FQNEAQ (reference sequence). V lost 3 bases and J 4 bases, leaving 12 bases between the germline ends. The CDR3 is 14 amino acids. CDR3 loop: CASSLGGLGYGYTF. In DNA, the CDR3 is TGTGCCAGCAGCTTGGGGGGTCTCGGCTATGGCTACACCTTC.

The chain recombines TRBV5-5 with TRBJ2-1; no clear D gene. Trimming took off 2 bases at V and 6 bases at J, with 15 bases between the two ends. This CDR3 contains 15 residues. Germline CDR1 is SGHKS and CDR2 is YYEKEE (reference sequence). The CDR3 sequence is CASSFPAFFVNEQFF. The CDR3 DNA sequence: TGTGCCAGCAGCTTTCCTGCGTTTTTTGTCAATGAGCAGTTCTTC.

The chain recombines TRBV9 with TRBJ2-2; 10 bases are shared with TRBD2. The CDR3 runs 14 residues. Trimming took 1 base from V and 7 from J; bases not matched to a gene: 1. Germline CDR1 is SGDLS and CDR2 is YYNGEE. The CDR3 spells CASSVRTSGGELFF. CDR3 in DNA: TGTGCCAGCAGCGTACGGACTAGCGGCGGGGAGCTGTTTTTT.

This chain uses TRBV7-3 with TRBJ2-7, with 8 bases lining up with TRBD2. Germline V gene sequence: CDR1 SGHTA, CDR2 FQGTGA. This CDR3 contains 15 residues. J gave up 2 bases and V 2 bases, and 5 bases lay outside the gene matches. CDR3 residues: CASSLERGPPYEQYF. Here the CDR3 DNA reads TGTGCCAGCAGCTTAGAGCGGGGGCCCCCCTACGAGCAGTACTTC.

On this clone: The sample contains more than one DNA sequence encoding this CDR3. DNA of the CDR3: TGTGCCAGCAGCTCCGTCGACGAGCAGTACTTC. Translated: CASSSVDEQYF. V and J are TRBV7-9 and TRBJ2-7; no clear D. V lost 4 bases to trimming and J lost 5 bases, with 6 bases between them. The germline V gene has CDR1 SEHNR and CDR2 FQNEAQ (reference sequence). There are 11 residues in the CDR3.

This clone was detected only once. The genes are TRBV19 and TRBJ2-3; 8 nucleotides line up with TRBD2. Germline V lookup: CDR1 LNHDA, CDR2 SQIVND (reference sequence). Trimming removed 5 bases from V and 2 bases from J; junction bases left unmatched: 6. The CDR3 totals 15 residues. The CDR3 DNA reads as TGTGCCAGTAGTCTAAGCGGGGGTTACACAGATACGCAGTATTTT. Translating it yields CASSLSGGYTDTQYF. Using reference TRBV19 and TRBJ2-3 for the parts outside the CDR3, the full variable domain is DGGITQSPKYLFRKEGQNVTLSCEQNLNHDAMYWYRQDPGQGLRLIYYSQIVNDFQKGDIAEGYSVSREKKESFPLTVTSAQKNPTAFYLCASSLSGGYTDTQYFGPGTRLTVL.

V usage is TRBV7-2 and J usage is TRBJ1-4; D gene uncertain. The CDR3 length is 15 residues. Trimming removed 5 bases from V and 2 bases from J, with 12 bases in between. The germline CDR1 and CDR2 sequences are SGHTA and FQGNSA. The CDR3 DNA reads as TGTGCCAGCAGCCAGACGGGGTGGACTAATGAAAAACTGTTTTTT. Translated: CASSQTGWTNEKLFF.

This chain uses TRBV28 with TRBJ1-1; D perhaps matches TRBD1 (6 bases). CDR3 length: 11 residues. Looked up from germline, CDR1 is MDHEN and CDR2 is SYDVKM. V was cut by 6 bases and J by 9 bases, with 11 bases left in between. The CDR3 region has the DNA TGTGCCAGCAGGGGGGCAGGACAAGCTTTCTTT. Amino acids: CASRGAGQAFF.

V is TRBV5-1 and J is TRBJ2-5, with 11 bases identical to TRBD2. The trim removed 7 bases at V and 2 bases at J, leaving 4 bases unmatched. The V gene's germline CDR1 is SGHRS and CDR2 YFSETQ. The CDR3 runs to 14 residues. CDR3 nucleotides: TGCGCCAGCGGGATAGCGGGGGGGCAAGAGACCCAGTACTTC. Its translation: CASGIAGGQETQYF.

The chain joins TRBV12-5 to TRBJ2-7; D is undetermined. Germline CDR1 reads LGHNT; CDR2 reads FRNRAP. V shed 3 bases and J shed 6 bases, with 12 bases lying between them. This CDR3 is 13 amino acids long. Here the CDR3 reads CASGFSRGGEQYF. The CDR3 nucleotides are TGTGCTAGTGGTTTCTCGCGAGGTGGCGAGCAGTACTTC. Filled out from reference TRBV12-5 and TRBJ2-7, the complete variable domain reads DARVTQTPRHKVTEMGQEVTMRCQPILGHNTVFWYRQTMMQGLELLAYFRNRAPLDDSGMPKDRFSAEMPDATLATLKIQPSEPRDSAVYFCASGFSRGGEQYFGPGTRLTVT.

This sequence joins TRBV6-1 and TRBJ2-2; 10 bases map to TRBD1. With 6 bases clipped from V and 5 bases from J, the junction kept 6 bases outside the gene matches. The CDR3 has 15 residues. Germline V CDR1 and CDR2: MNHNS, SASEGT. CDR3 loop: CASSRDRGGTGELFF. The CDR3 region has the DNA TGTGCCAGCAGCCGGGACAGGGGTGGTACCGGGGAGCTGTTTTTT.

V is TRBV7-2 and J is TRBJ1-3; D is uncertain. V lost 1 base and J 4 bases, leaving 8 bases between the germline ends. The CDR3 sequence is 14 residues long. Germline values: CDR1 SGHTA, CDR2 FQGNSA. This CDR3 is CASSLDSGGNTIYF. For the CDR3, the DNA is TGTGCCAGCAGCTTAGATTCAGGCGGAAACACCATATATTTT.

The CDR3 spells CASSLGVSEETQYF. DNA of the CDR3: TGTGCCAGCAGCTTAGGTGTTAGCGAGGAGACCCAGTACTTC. This chain connects TRBV13 to TRBJ2-5; D may be TRBD2 (5 bases). V lost 0 bases and J 5 bases, leaving 10 bases between the germline ends. Germline CDR1 is PRHDT and CDR2 is FYEKMQ (reference sequence). The CDR3 consists of 14 residues.

V and J are TRBV19 and TRBJ2-3, with 11 bases that match TRBD2. This CDR3 spans 16 amino acids. Trimming removed 3 bases from V and 5 bases from J; junction bases left unmatched: 7. Germline values: CDR1 LNHDA, CDR2 SQIVND (reference sequence). DNA for the CDR3: TGTGCCAGTAGTATGCTAGCGGGAGGACGGGGAGATACGCAGTATTTT. Translation gives CASSMLAGGRGDTQYF.

The chain couples TRBV28 to TRBJ1-4; D gene ambiguous. CDR3 length equals 15 residues. V gave up 7 bases and J gave up 3 bases, with 15 bases separating them. Looked up from germline, CDR1 is MDHEN and CDR2 is SYDVKM. CDR3 in amino acids: CASTRPDFANEKLFF. The CDR3 DNA reads TGTGCCAGCACCCGGCCGGACTTCGCTAATGAAAAACTGTTTTTT.

On this clone itself: Other DNA sequences in this specimen translate into the identical CDR3. The J gene is TRBJ1-2, the V gene TRBV5-1; a possible D gene is TRBD1 (5 bases). The CDR3 runs 12 residues. The germline gives CDR1 SGHRS, CDR2 YFSETQ. Trimming shortened V by 0 bases and J by 5 bases, and 5 bases separated the two germline ends. The CDR3 region has the DNA TGCGCCAGCAGCTTGGACAGGTATGGCTACACCTTC. Translated, it gives CASSLDRYGYTF.

There are a few counts of this clone. The chain employs TRBV30 and TRBJ2-1; 9 bases align to TRBD1. After removal of 8 bases from V and 6 bases from J, the junction contained 11 bases not matched to a gene. The CDR3 has 14 amino acids. Germline lookup yields CDR1 GTSNPN and CDR2 SVGIG (reference sequence). The CDR3 spells CAERLTTGGNEQFF. The CDR3 DNA is TGTGCCGAACGATTGACGACAGGGGGCAATGAGCAGTTCTTC.

V and J are TRBV27 and TRBJ2-2; D is unclear. Trimming removed 4 bases at V and 5 bases at J, with 5 bases between. Germline V gene data show CDR1 as MNHEY and CDR2 as SMNVEV (reference sequence). The CDR3 extends over 12 amino acids. The CDR3 is CASSSNTGELFF. The DNA of the CDR3 is TGTGCCAGCAGTTCCAATACCGGGGAGCTGTTTTTT.

The rearrangement uses TRBV9 and TRBJ2-5, with a tentative D call TRBD2 (7 bases). V was clipped by 3 bases and J by 1 base, with 19 bases between them. Germline values: CDR1 SGDLS, CDR2 YYNGEE. CDR3 length equals 17 residues. DNA of the CDR3: TGTGCCAGCAGCGCGGGGGGCACACGGAGGGTCCAAGAGACCCAGTACTTC. Its translation is CASSAGGTRRVQETQYF.

This chain links TRBV18 with TRBJ1-6; TRBD1 aligns across 7 bases. The CDR3 is 13 residues long. Losses at the gene ends were 5 bases for V and 5 bases for J; bases not matched to a gene: 0. Germline V CDR1 and CDR2: KGHSH, LQKENI. CDR3 sequence (DNA): TGTGCCAGCTCAGGGACAGATAATTCACCCCTCCACTTT. This translates into CASSGTDNSPLHF.

The V and J genes are TRBV6-1 and TRBJ1-2; 11 bases fit TRBD1. Unmatched junction bases numbered 10, after V lost 4 bases and J lost 6 bases. The CDR3 is 16 residues long. Germline lookup yields CDR1 MNHNS and CDR2 SASEGT. CDR3 DNA sequence: TGTGCCAGCAGTGGGAGTCCGGGACAGGGGGTCCATGGCTACACCTTC. Translated, it gives CASSGSPGQGVHGYTF.

The rearrangement uses TRBV13 and TRBJ2-4; D is perhaps TRBD2 (6 bases). The end of the DNA is better explained by TRBJ2-7, so the J call may be wrong. The CDR3 is 14 amino acids. Per germline, CDR1 PRHDT and CDR2 FYEKMQ (reference sequence). The CDR3: CASSFSGSSYEQYF. CDR3 nucleotides: TGTGCCAGCAGCTTTAGCGGTAGCTCCTACGAGCAGTACTTC.

This sequence joins TRBV7-9 and TRBJ1-2; D gene ambiguous. With 4 bases removed from V and 5 bases from J, the gap between germline ends came to 17 bases. The CDR3 consists of 15 residues. Germline CDR1 is SEHNR and CDR2 is FQNEAQ (reference sequence). The CDR3 nucleotides read TGTGCCAGCAGCTCTCACCATACATGGGCGTATGGCTACACCTTC. Amino acid sequence: CASSSHHTWAYGYTF.

The rearrangement uses TRBV28 and TRBJ2-7; TRBD1 matches 7 bases. CDR1 and CDR2 from the germline V gene are MDHEN and SYDVKM. There are 12 residues in the CDR3. V lost 7 bases, J lost 2 bases, and 2 bases stayed unmatched. The CDR3: CASKDRPYEQYF. The CDR3 DNA sequence: TGTGCCAGCAAGGACAGGCCCTACGAGCAGTACTTC.

This rearrangement joins TRBV5-1 to TRBJ2-7; D is perhaps TRBD1 (5 bases). Per germline, CDR1 SGHRS and CDR2 YFSETQ. V was cut by 5 bases and J by 7 bases, with 16 bases left in between. The CDR3 spans 13 residues. This CDR3 is CASSTGEAREQYF. For the CDR3, the DNA is TGCGCCAGCAGTACAGGTGAGGCCCGGGAGCAGTACTTC.

The chain couples TRBV6-6 to TRBJ1-5, with TRBD1 as a possible D gene (6 bases). CDR1 and CDR2 (germline): MNHNY, SVGAGI (reference sequence). Trimming pared 6 bases from V and 4 bases from J, leaving 19 bases between. The CDR3 loop spans 16 amino acids. The CDR3 nucleotides are TGTGCCAGCAGACCCCCATGGACAGAAAATAATCAGCCCCAGCATTTT. It yields the protein CASRPPWTENNQPQHF.

The chain employs TRBV27 and TRBJ2-1, with D possibly being TRBD2 (6 bases). The CDR3 spans 17 residues. Between the trimmed V and J ends, which lost 6 bases and 5 bases, there was a span of 23 bases. The germline V gene encodes CDR1 MNHEY and CDR2 SMNVEV (reference sequence). CDR3 nucleotides: TGTGCCAGCAGGGAGGGTCAGGGTCTAGGCGTGGACAATGAGCAGTTCTTC. It specifies CASREGQGLGVDNEQFF.